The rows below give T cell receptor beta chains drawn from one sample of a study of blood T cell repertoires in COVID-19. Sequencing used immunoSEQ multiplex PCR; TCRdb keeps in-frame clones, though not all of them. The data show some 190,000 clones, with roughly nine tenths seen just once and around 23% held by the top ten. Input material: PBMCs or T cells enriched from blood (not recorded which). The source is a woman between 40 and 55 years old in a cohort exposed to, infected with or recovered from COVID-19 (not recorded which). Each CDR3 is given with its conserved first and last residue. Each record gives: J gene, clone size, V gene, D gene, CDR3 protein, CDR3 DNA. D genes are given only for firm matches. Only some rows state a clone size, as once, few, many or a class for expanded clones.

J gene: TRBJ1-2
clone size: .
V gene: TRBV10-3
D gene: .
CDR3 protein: CAISEQGGSGYTF
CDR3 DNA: TGTGCCATCAGTGAGCAAGGGGGTAGTGGCTACACCTTC

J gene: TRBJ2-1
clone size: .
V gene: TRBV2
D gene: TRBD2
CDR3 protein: CASSDLAGSYNEQFF
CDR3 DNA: TGTGCCAGCAGTGACCTAGCGGGCTCCTACAATGAGCAGTTCTTC

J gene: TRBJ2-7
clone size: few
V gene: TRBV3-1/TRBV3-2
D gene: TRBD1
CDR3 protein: CASSPRGTGGYEQYF
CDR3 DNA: TGTGCCAGCAGCCCCCGCGGGACAGGGGGCTACGAGCAGTACTTC

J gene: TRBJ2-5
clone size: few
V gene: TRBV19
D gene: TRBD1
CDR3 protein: CASSMNRGETQYF
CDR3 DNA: TGTGCCAGTAGTATGAACAGGGGTGAGACCCAGTACTTC

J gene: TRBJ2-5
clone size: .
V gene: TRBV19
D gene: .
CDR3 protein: CASSNRKETQYF
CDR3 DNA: TGTGCCAGTAGTAACAGGAAAGAGACCCAGTACTTC

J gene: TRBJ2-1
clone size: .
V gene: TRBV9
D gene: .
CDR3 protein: CASSVGGGPYNEQFF
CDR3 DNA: TGTGCCAGCAGCGTAGGGGGGGGGCCCTACAATGAGCAGTTCTTC

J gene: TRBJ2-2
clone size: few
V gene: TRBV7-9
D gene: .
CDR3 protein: CASSLVQGTGELFF
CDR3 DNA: TGTGCCAGCAGCTTAGTGCAGGGCACCGGGGAGCTGTTTTTT

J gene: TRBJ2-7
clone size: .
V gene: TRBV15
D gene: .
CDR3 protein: CATSREGAVYEQYF
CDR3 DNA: TGTGCCACCAGCAGAGAGGGGGCAGTCTACGAGCAGTACTTC

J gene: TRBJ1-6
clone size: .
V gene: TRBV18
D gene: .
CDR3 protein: CASSPGSQGDSPLHF
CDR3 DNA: TGTGCCAGCTCACCGGGCTCCCAAGGGGATTCACCCCTCCACTTT

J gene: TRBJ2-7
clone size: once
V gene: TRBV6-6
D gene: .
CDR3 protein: CASANSLNYEQYF
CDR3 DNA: TGTGCCAGCGCGAACAGCTTAAACTACGAGCAGTACTTC

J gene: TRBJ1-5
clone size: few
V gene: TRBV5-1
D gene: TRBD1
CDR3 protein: CASSLEAGGSNQPQHF
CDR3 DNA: TGCGCCAGCAGCTTGGAGGCAGGGGGTAGCAATCAGCCCCAGCATTTT

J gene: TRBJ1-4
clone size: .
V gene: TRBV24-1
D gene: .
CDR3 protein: CATSDSRGGSNEKLFF
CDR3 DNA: TGTGCCACCAGTGATTCCCGAGGAGGATCTAATGAAAAACTGTTTTTT

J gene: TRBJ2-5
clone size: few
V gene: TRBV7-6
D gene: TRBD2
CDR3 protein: CASSFWTSGRAETQYF
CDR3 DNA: TGTGCCAGCAGCTTTTGGACTAGCGGGAGGGCTGAGACCCAGTACTTC

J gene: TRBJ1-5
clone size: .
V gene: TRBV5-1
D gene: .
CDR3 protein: CASGSDGLNQPQHF
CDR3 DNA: TGCGCCAGCGGCTCGGACGGACTCAATCAGCCCCAGCATTTT

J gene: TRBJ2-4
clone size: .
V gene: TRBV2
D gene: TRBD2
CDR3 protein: CASKSGLAGGLAKNIQYF
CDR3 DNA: TGTGCCAGCAAATCGGGACTAGCGGGGGGACTAGCCAAAAACATTCAGTACTTC

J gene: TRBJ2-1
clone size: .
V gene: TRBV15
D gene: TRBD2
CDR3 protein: CATSVRLAGVNEQFF
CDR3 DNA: TGTGCCACCAGCGTCCGACTAGCGGGAGTTAATGAGCAGTTCTTC

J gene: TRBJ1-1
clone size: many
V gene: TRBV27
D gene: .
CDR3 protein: CASSYQGFNTEAFF
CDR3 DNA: TGTGCCAGCAGTTACCAGGGTTTCAACACTGAAGCTTTCTTT

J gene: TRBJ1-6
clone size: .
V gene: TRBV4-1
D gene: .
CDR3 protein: CASRGGPSSYNSPLHF
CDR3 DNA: TGCGCCAGCCGAGGCGGCCCAAGCTCCTATAATTCACCCCTCCACTTT

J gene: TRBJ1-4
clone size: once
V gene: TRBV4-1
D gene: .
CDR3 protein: CASSQVRDWGEKLFF
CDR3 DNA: TGCGCCAGCAGCCAAGTGAGGGATTGGGGTGAAAAACTGTTTTTT

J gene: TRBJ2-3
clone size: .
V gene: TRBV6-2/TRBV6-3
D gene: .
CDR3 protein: CASSYSKLGADTQYF
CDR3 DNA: TGTGCCAGCAGTTACTCGAAGTTAGGGGCAGATACGCAGTATTTT

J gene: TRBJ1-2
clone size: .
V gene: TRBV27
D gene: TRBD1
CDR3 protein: CASRTGVGGYTF
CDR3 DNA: TGTGCCAGCCGGACAGGGGTTGGCGGCTACACCTTC

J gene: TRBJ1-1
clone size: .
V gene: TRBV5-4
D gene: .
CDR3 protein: CASSLRGGNTEAFF
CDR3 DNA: TGTGCCAGCAGCTTAAGGGGAGGGAACACTGAAGCTTTCTTT

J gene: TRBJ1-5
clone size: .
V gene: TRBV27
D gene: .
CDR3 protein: CASSPSPIGNQPQHF
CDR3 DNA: TGTGCCAGCAGTCCGAGCCCCATTGGCAATCAGCCCCAGCATTTT

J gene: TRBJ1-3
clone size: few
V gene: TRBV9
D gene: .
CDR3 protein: CASSVDSVSSGNTIYF
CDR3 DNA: TGTGCCAGCAGCGTCGACAGCGTTAGCTCTGGAAACACCATATATTTT

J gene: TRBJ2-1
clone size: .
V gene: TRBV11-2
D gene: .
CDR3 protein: CASSLASYPDRWNEQFF
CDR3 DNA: TGTGCCAGCAGCTTAGCTAGCTACCCCGACCGGTGGAATGAGCAGTTCTTC

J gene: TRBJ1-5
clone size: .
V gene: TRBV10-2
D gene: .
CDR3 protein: CASSDRGNQPQHF
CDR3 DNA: TGCGCCAGCAGTGACAGGGGCAATCAGCCCCAGCATTTT

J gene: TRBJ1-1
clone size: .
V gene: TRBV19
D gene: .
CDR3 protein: CASSIGAGTEAFF
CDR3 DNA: TGTGCCAGTAGTATAGGGGCGGGGACTGAAGCTTTCTTT

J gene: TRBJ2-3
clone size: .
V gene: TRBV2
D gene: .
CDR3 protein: CASSSQTLTDTQYF
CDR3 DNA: TGTGCCAGCAGCAGTCAAACCCTCACAGATACGCAGTATTTT

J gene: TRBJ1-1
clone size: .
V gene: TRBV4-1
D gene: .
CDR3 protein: CASSRQEVTEAFF
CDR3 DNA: TGCGCCAGCAGCCGCCAAGAGGTGACTGAAGCTTTCTTT

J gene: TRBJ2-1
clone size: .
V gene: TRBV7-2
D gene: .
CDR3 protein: CASSSNRINEQFF
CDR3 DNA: TGTGCCAGCAGCTCGAACAGGATAAATGAGCAGTTCTTC

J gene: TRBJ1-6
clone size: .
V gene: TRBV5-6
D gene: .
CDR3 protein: CASSFVPTGSASPLHF
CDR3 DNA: TGTGCCAGCAGCTTTGTACCGACAGGTTCGGCCTCACCCCTCCACTTT

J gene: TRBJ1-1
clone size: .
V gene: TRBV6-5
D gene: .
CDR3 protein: CASSYGALAFF
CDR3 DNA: TGTGCCAGCAGTTACGGGGCCTTGGCTTTCTTT

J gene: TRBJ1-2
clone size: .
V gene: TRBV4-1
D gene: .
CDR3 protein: CASSQAQPARRGGYTF
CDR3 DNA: TGCGCCAGCAGCCAAGCGCAACCCGCCCGTAGGGGTGGCTACACCTTC

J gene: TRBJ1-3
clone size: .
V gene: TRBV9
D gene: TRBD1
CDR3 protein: CASSPGTGRSSGNTIYF
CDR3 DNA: TGTGCCAGCAGCCCAGGGACAGGGAGATCCTCTGGAAACACCATATATTTT

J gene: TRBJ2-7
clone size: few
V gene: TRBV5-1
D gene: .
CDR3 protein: CASSLAGLGPYEQYF
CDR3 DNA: TGCGCCAGCAGCTTGGCCGGTCTGGGGCCCTACGAGCAGTACTTC

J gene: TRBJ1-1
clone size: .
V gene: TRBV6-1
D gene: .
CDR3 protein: CASTLNTLNTEAFF
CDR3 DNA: TGTGCCAGCACTTTGAACACCTTGAACACTGAAGCTTTCTTT